This T cell receptor beta chain was sequenced for a study of shared clonotypes between healthy human individuals. Turning to the study itself: Each donor's CD4 naive and CD4 memory cells filled three plates apiece, CD8 naive two, and CD8 memory one.

This CDR3 contains 15 residues. With 0 bases removed from V and 2 bases from J, the gap between germline ends came to 8 bases. Germline CDR1 GTSNPN, CDR2 SVGIG (reference sequence). Produced via immunoSEQ multiplex PCR; TCRdb's table is partial and in-frame only. The sample includes approximately 2.5 million clones, 93% seen only once; the top ten take about 0.38%. Participating donors were healthy, HIV-negative adults free of recent acute infections or vaccinations. Adults of Caucasian background living in Nashville, Tennessee made up all donors. From CD4+ cells came CD45RA+ naive and CD45RA-negative memory subsets.

This chain connects TRBV30 to TRBJ2-6, with D unclear. This clonotype was obtained from a man in his late teens or twenties in good health. Some clones in this sample may be carry-over from other donors' samples. The specimen was naive CD4+ T cells from PBMCs. As to subset: CD45RA+ positively selected. The chain's CDR3 is CAWSVWSTGANVLTF. CDR3 DNA sequence: TGTGCCTGGAGTGTATGGAGTACTGGGGCCAACGTCCTGACTTTC.